This TCR beta chain was recovered during a study of T cells in Graves' hyperthyroidism and ophthalmopathy. The TCR beta CDR3 regions underwent amplification using RNA transcripts as the source. HTBI primers were the set used in a first-round RT-PCR of the TCR CDR3. TCRdb itself ran the multiplex PCR reads through MiXCR, one entry per CDR3 protein. The sample contains 550,000 to 600,000 distinct CDR3 sequences, 46% of which appear only once. This clonotype occurred many times. Its antigen is not identified. Trimming cost V 1 base and J 4 bases, with 4 bases left between them. The CDR3 length is 12 residues. CDR1 and CDR2 from the germline V gene are MGHDK and SYGVNS. Overall study results and limits: Most thyroid-expanded clonotypes above 0.001 were also found in blood.

The genes are TRBV25-1 and TRBJ2-5; D remains unclear. Sample: peripheral blood or thyroid tissue (not recorded which). The source of this sequence is an adult woman with Graves' disease, either hyperthyroidism or ophthalmopathy (not recorded which). The CDR3 is CASSEFRETQYF. The CDR3 coding sequence is TGTGCCAGCAGTGAATTCCGAGAGACCCAGTACTTC.